This T cell receptor beta chain was recorded in a study of Graves' ophthalmopathy and Graves' hyperthyroidism. Recruitment covered hyperthyroidism patients aged 18 to 65 whose new diagnosis was of under 2 months' duration. The sample holds many counts of this clonotype. CDR3 regions of TCR beta were amplified from RNA transcripts. RT-PCR with HTBI primers came first, then second-round multiplex PCR. MiXCR was run by TCRdb on the multiplex PCR reads, yielding one entry per CDR3 protein. The repertoire has more than 1,000,000 distinct CDR3 sequences, 35% to 45% of them found once; the top ten carry 11%. The clonotype was recovered from an adult man with Graves' hyperthyroidism. Sequenced material: peripheral blood or thyroid tissue (not recorded which).

CDR3 residues: CASSLEPQETQYF. The CDR3 nucleotides read TGTGCCAGCAGCTTAGAACCCCAAGAGACCCAGTACTTC. V usage is TRBV7-2 and J usage is TRBJ2-5; D remains unclear. This CDR3 has 13 residues. Germline V gene lookup returns CDR1 SGHTA and CDR2 FQGNSA. Trimming stripped 1 base from V and 1 base from J, with 4 bases between.